The 19 T cell receptor beta chains listed next were all sequenced from one sample in a study of cytomegalovirus exposure and HLA in healthy donors. The PCR contained 60 Vbeta and 13 Jbeta primers. The data were produced by immunoSEQ multiplex PCR, yet TCRdb's version contains in-frame clones alone and is incomplete. Among roughly 200,000 clones listed, approximately 86% were seen once. The sample taken for sequencing was PBMCs. The receptors come from a woman between 25 and 40 years old in good health and CMV-seronegative.

The chain couples TRBV20-1 to TRBJ1-1; a weak D match, TRBD1 (5 bases). The CDR3 totals 10 residues. V dropped 8 bases and J dropped 4 bases, with 8 bases sitting between them. CDR1 is DFQATT and CDR2 is SNEGSKA in the germline V gene (reference sequence). The CDR3 protein is CSLGPTEAFF. CDR3 bases: TGCAGTTTGGGGCCCACTGAAGCTTTCTTT.

This chain joins TRBV5-1 and TRBJ1-1, with 10 bases identical to TRBD1. V was clipped by 4 bases and J by 4 bases; unmatched bases: 10. The CDR3 is made up of 16 amino acids. Germline assignment: CDR1 SGHRS and CDR2 YFSETQ. The CDR3 DNA sequence: TGCGCCAGCAGCCCCACGACAGGGGGCGGGGGCACTGAAGCTTTCTTT. It yields the protein CASSPTTGGGGTEAFF.

This clone was recorded only once. V and J are TRBV15 and TRBJ2-1; 7 bases line up with TRBD1. The CDR3 is made up of 15 amino acids. Losses at the gene ends were 2 bases for V and 4 bases for J; bases not matched to a gene: 5. CDR1 is LNHNV, CDR2 YYDKDF, per germline (reference sequence). CDR3: CATSRTGTAYNEQFF. As DNA, the CDR3 is TGTGCCACCAGCAGAACCGGGACAGCTTACAATGAGCAGTTCTTC.

The V call is TRBV19, the J call TRBJ2-5; D perhaps matches TRBD1 (7 bases). The CDR3 totals 13 residues. V gave up 5 bases and J gave up 6 bases, with 13 bases separating them. Germline V gene sequence: CDR1 LNHDA, CDR2 SQIVND (reference sequence). CDR3 DNA sequence: TGTGCCAGTAGTCCGCGGGACAGAAAGACCCAGTACTTC. Translating gives CASSPRDRKTQYF.

The chain is built from TRBV4-2 and TRBJ1-1, with a tentative D call TRBD1 (5 bases). CDR1 is LGHNA and CDR2 is YNFKEQ in the germline V gene. CDR3 length: 16 residues. Trimming left V 1 base short and J 5 bases short, with 17 bases between. CDR3 loop: CASSQGQWRGFTEAFF. The CDR3 nucleotides read TGTGCCAGCAGCCAAGGGCAATGGAGGGGTTTTACTGAAGCTTTCTTT.

The chain uses TRBV11-2 and TRBJ2-3; 9 nucleotides match TRBD2. Trimming removed 2 bases from V and 5 bases from J; junction bases left unmatched: 2. The CDR3 runs 14 residues. CDR1 SGHAT and CDR2 FQNNGV come from the germline V gene. CDR3 sequence reads: CASSLLAGEDTQYF. In nucleotides, the CDR3 is TGTGCCAGCAGCTTATTAGCGGGAGAAGATACGCAGTATTTT.

CDR3 sequence reads: CASSDGRLAYGYTF. The CDR3 bases are TGTGCCAGCAGTGACGGCAGACTAGCCTATGGCTACACCTTC. The genes are TRBV2 and TRBJ1-2; D not certain. Germline V gene data show CDR1 as SNHLY and CDR2 as FYNNEI. V lost 3 bases and J 4 bases, leaving 12 bases between the germline ends. This CDR3 has 14 amino acids.

The gene calls are TRBV11-2 and TRBJ2-1, with a weak D call TRBD2 (6 bases). CDR1 is SGHAT, CDR2 FQNNGV, per germline. The CDR3 runs to 17 residues. V was shortened by 1 base and J by 2 bases, with 15 bases between the two germline ends. CDR3 region: CASSLVGGANTYNEQFF. In DNA, the CDR3 is TGTGCCAGCAGCTTAGTCGGAGGGGCAAATACCTACAATGAGCAGTTCTTC.

This chain connects TRBV11-2 to TRBJ1-5, with 7 bases that match TRBD1. Germline V CDR1 and CDR2: SGHAT, FQNNGV. V lost 3 bases, J lost 1 base, and 12 bases stayed unmatched. The CDR3 length is 18 residues. CDR3 region: CASSLVGGGETSNQPQHF. CDR3 nucleotide sequence: TGTGCCAGCAGCTTGGTCGGAGGGGGCGAGACGAGCAATCAGCCCCAGCATTTT.

Regarding this clone: Different DNA sequences within this sample yield the same CDR3. V usage is TRBV6-5 and J usage is TRBJ1-5; the D gene is possibly TRBD1 (6 bases). CDR1 is MNHEY, CDR2 SVGAGI, per germline. V lost 6 bases and J lost 0, with 9 bases in between. The CDR3 runs to 14 residues. The CDR3 coding sequence is TGTGCCAGCAGGACAGGCAATAGCAATCAGCCCCAGCATTTT. Its protein product is CASRTGNSNQPQHF.

This clone was counted a single time. The chain has TRBV6-1 and TRBJ2-7; D possibly corresponds to TRBD2 (6 bases). CDR1 MNHNS and CDR2 SASEGT come from the germline V gene. V shed 8 bases and J shed 6 bases, with 17 bases lying between them. The CDR3 covers 13 residues. CDR3 region: CASYMGGSREQYF. The CDR3 DNA follows: TGTGCCAGCTATATGGGAGGTTCTCGCGAGCAGTACTTC.

The rearrangement uses TRBV11-2 and TRBJ2-1; D remains ambiguous. V gave up 7 bases and J gave up 4 bases, with 14 bases separating them. From germline, CDR1 is SGHAT and CDR2 FQNNGV. The CDR3 contains 14 residues. The chain's CDR3 is CASTISPGYNEQFF. In DNA form, the CDR3 reads TGTGCCAGCACCATTTCCCCCGGGTACAATGAGCAGTTCTTC.

About this clone: One junction end does not reproduce the germline sequence, and a read error may be involved. This CDR3 reads CASSLGVASGGELFF. The DNA for the CDR3 is TGTGCCAGCAGCTTAGGAGTTGCTAGCGGGGGGGAACTGTTTTTT. V is TRBV11-3 and J is TRBJ2-2, with TRBD2 matching 12 bases. CDR1 and CDR2 from the germline V gene are SGHNT and YENEEA. CDR3 length: 15 amino acids.

This chain joins TRBV6-1 and TRBJ1-1; D gene ambiguous. The CDR3 loop spans 13 amino acids. V was shortened by 2 bases and J by 2 bases, with 6 bases between the two germline ends. Germline V lookup: CDR1 MNHNS, CDR2 SASEGT. The CDR3, as DNA: TGTGCCAGCAGTGAACAGATTAACACTGAAGCTTTCTTT. It specifies CASSEQINTEAFF.

In this sample, this clone turned up once. The gene calls are TRBV9 and TRBJ2-1; possibly TRBD1 for D (7 bases). CDR3 length: 16 amino acids. V lost 4 bases and J 9 bases, leaving 23 bases between the germline ends. CDR1 and CDR2 from the germline V gene are SGDLS and YYNGEE. In DNA, the CDR3 is TGTGCCAGCAGCACTAGGACAGGAGGGTACGACGCTGAGCAGTTCTTC. Amino acid sequence: CASSTRTGGYDAEQFF.

The chain joins TRBV5-4 to TRBJ1-1, with D unresolved. Germline CDR1 reads SGHNT; CDR2 reads YYREEE (reference sequence). This CDR3 is built from 13 residues. Trimming removed 4 bases at V and 6 bases at J, with 13 bases between. This chain's CDR3 is CASSGGPNAEAFF. The CDR3 DNA sequence: TGTGCCAGCAGCGGCGGTCCCAACGCTGAAGCTTTCTTT. The full variable domain, in which reference TRBV5-4 and TRBJ1-1 provide the parts outside the CDR3, is ETGVTQSPTHLIKTRGQQVTLRCSSQSGHNTVSWYQQALGQGPQFIFQYYREEENGRGNFPPRFSGLQFPNYSSELNVNALELDDSALYLCASSGGPNAEAFFGQGTRLTVV.

The chain has TRBV14 and TRBJ1-2, with 12 nucleotides matching TRBD1. V shed 2 bases, J shed 8 bases, and the junction held 9 bases outside the gene matches. The CDR3 has 16 amino acids. Germline values: CDR1 SGHDN, CDR2 FVKESK. The CDR3 coding sequence is TGTGCCAGCAGCCAACTGACCCCCGGGACAGGGGGCGGCTACACCTTC. Its translation is CASSQLTPGTGGGYTF.

The CDR3 protein is CASSMTSGGFYEQYF. The CDR3 DNA reads TGCGCCAGCAGCATGACTAGCGGGGGCTTTTACGAGCAGTACTTC. The chain has TRBV5-1 and TRBJ2-7; 12 positions agree with TRBD2. Trimming at V came to 4 bases and at J to 4 bases, leaving 6 bases not matched to a gene. The CDR3 extends over 15 amino acids. The germline V gene encodes CDR1 SGHRS and CDR2 YFSETQ.

The V gene is TRBV2, the J gene TRBJ2-7, with 9 bases identical to TRBD1. This CDR3 spans 14 amino acids. The germline V gene encodes CDR1 SNHLY and CDR2 FYNNEI. Trimming took 4 bases from V and 4 from J; bases not matched to a gene: 5. The CDR3 sequence: CASSGDRVPYEQYF. CDR3 in DNA: TGTGCCAGCAGTGGGGACAGGGTCCCTTACGAGCAGTACTTC. Supplemented by reference TRBV2 and TRBJ2-7, the full variable domain reads EPEVTQTPSHQVTQMGQEVILRCVPISNHLYFYWYRQILGQKVEFLVSFYNNEISEKSEIFDDQFSVERPDGSNFTLKIRSTKLEDSAMYFCASSGDRVPYEQYFGPGTRLTVT.